These 2 T cell receptor beta chains were sequenced from one sample in a study of blood T cell repertoires in COVID-19. The table came from immunoSEQ multiplex PCR; TCRdb's copy has only in-frame clones and leaves some out. The sample includes approximately 220,000 clones, roughly 84% of them seen just once. The sample comprised peripheral blood. Receptors originate from a man aged 45-60 years who had recovered from COVID-19.

V usage is TRBV7-2 and J usage is TRBJ1-1; unclear D gene. V was clipped by 0 bases and J by 0 bases, with 8 bases between them. Germline V gene sequence: CDR1 SGHTA, CDR2 FQGNSA. The CDR3 covers 15 residues. CDR3 sequence: CASSLAELLNTEAFF. In DNA form, the CDR3 reads TGTGCCAGCAGCTTAGCGGAGCTCCTGAACACTGAAGCTTTCTTT. Looking up the rest from reference TRBV7-2 and TRBJ1-1 gives the full variable domain: GAGVSQSPSNKVTEKGKDVELRCDPISGHTALYWYRQSLGQGLEFLIYFQGNSAPDKSGLPSDRFSAERTGGSVSTLTIQRTQQEDSAVYLCASSLAELLNTEAFFGQGTRLTVV.

V is TRBV6-2 or TRBV6-3 and J is TRBJ1-5; 10 positions agree with TRBD1. With V trimmed by 5 bases and J by 15 bases, 7 bases remained unmatched. CDR1 is MNHEY and CDR2 is SVGEGT in the germline V gene. The CDR3 consists of 12 residues. The CDR3 DNA reads as TGTGCCAGCAGTACGACGACAGGGGGCTCGCATTTT. It specifies CASSTTTGGSHF.